The subject of this entry is one T cell receptor beta chain. Its antigen is unknown. Per-base quality was not reported, and no clone a single base away is much larger than it. The collaborating institutions used their own protocols to collect whole blood in K2EDTA tubes. For TCRbeta analysis, collaborators shipped samples in one of three forms: frozen whole blood, isolated PBMCs, or DNA extracted from either of those sample types. From cysteine to phenylalanine, the CDR3 is 15 amino acids long. Of the read, only the CDR3 DNA is kept; its 45 bases are in frame from base 1. The germline V gene encodes CDR1 LGHDT and CDR2 YNNKEL (reference sequence). V is pared back by 4 bases and J by 6 bases, with 19 bases lying between the germline termini. The data were taken from a study of blood T cell repertoires in COVID-19 (TCRdb year 2020). For context, the study as a whole: Collaborator samples came from the United States, Italy and Spain and covered acute and convalescent phases of COVID-19. The material from the prospective study consisted of cDNA or gDNA derived from T cells, B-cell-depleted T cells, or PBMCs. The dataset comprised deeply sampled blood TCRbeta repertoires from subjects exposed to, actively infected with, or recovered from COVID-19. Sample metadata almost always included a de-identified subject ID, COVID-19 status, age in years and sex. Samples came from the ongoing ImmuneRACE study (first 160 participants) plus 1,254 subjects from 6 global collaborators. A freely available public database, intended as a resource for researchers studying the immune response to SARS-CoV-2, is where the repertoires were released. Where available, HLA class I and class II types were taken from metadata supplied by the sample provider and were not determined by assay-based typing. Overall results and qualifications from the work: How much clinical and demographic metadata was included differed by source and by participant, and the metadata was provided uncurated.

TCRbeta CDR3 regions were amplified from genomic DNA using the immunoSEQ Assay, a bias-controlled multiplex PCR. For the original study's pipeline: Nucleated cell counts per sample were estimated from amplification of reference gene primers within the assay. Sequence reads were collapsed and filtered to measure the absolute abundance of every unique TCRbeta CDR3 rearrangement. For each sample, productive Simpson clonality was calculated as the square root of Simpson's diversity index over productive rearrangements. TCRdb re-hosts the immuneACCESS table, in-frame sequences only. Its copies lack some clones; in the studies checked, an unresolved V gene accounts for under half of them, and the cause for the rest is not known. V, J and clone size are those of that table, while D and trimming were read from the DNA. Present in this sample are over 150,000 clones, approximately 82% of which were seen just once. The ten largest clones take up roughly an eighth of the sample.

Sequencing was performed on peripheral blood. This receptor was taken from a human donor in a cohort sampled during active COVID-19. The sequence links TRBV3-1 (or the pseudogene TRBV3-2) to TRBJ2-7; a weak D assignment points to TRBD2 (5 bases agree). The CDR3 protein: CASSPEVPRRREQYF. The DNA is TGTGCCAGCAGCCCCGAAGTTCCTCGGAGGCGCGAGCAGTACTTC.